This T cell receptor (beta chain) was obtained from a study of OX40 agonist ivuxolimab in advanced cancers. Study results and caveats: The antigen specificity of the peripheral T cells (those that were expanded) was not determined.

Produced via immunoSEQ multiplex PCR; TCRdb's table is partial and in-frame only. In the table there are more than 75,000 clones, around 84% of which are singletons. This CDR3 has 14 residues. V dropped 3 bases and J dropped 4 bases, with 13 bases sitting between them. Per the germline V gene, CDR1 is GTSNPN and CDR2 is SVGIG (reference sequence). For this clone: Its antigen is still unknown.

This sequence joins TRBV30 and TRBJ1-3, with D perhaps TRBD1 (6 bases). This TCR was recovered from an adult with an advanced solid tumor such as melanoma, head and neck, liver or kidney cancer. The sequenced sample was CD4+ or CD8+ T cells sorted from blood, obtained in a trial of the OX40 agonist ivuxolimab. The CDR3 DNA sequence: TGTGCCTGGAGGTCGGGGGGCGCGGGAAACACCATATATTTT. Translation: CAWRSGGAGNTIYF.